The sequence of this T cell receptor beta chain was determined in a study of T cell changes during pregnancy in multiple sclerosis. The CDR3 runs 17 residues. V dropped 1 base and J dropped 3; count of bases not matched to a gene: 10. The germline V gene encodes CDR1 LNHNV and CDR2 YYDKDF (reference sequence). The protocol was immunoSEQ multiplex PCR, while the TCRdb copy is restricted to in-frame clones and leaves out a portion. The sample contains roughly 110,000 clones, approximately 90% of which appear only once. This specimen was peripheral blood, taken in the third trimester of pregnancy. This chain uses TRBV15 with TRBJ2-3; 7 nucleotides align to TRBD1. The receptor's source is a female donor in good health, enrolled as a control in a pregnancy study. The CDR3 nucleotides are TGTGCCACCAGCAGAGCCCGGGGACAGTTCGTGACAGATACGCAGTATTTT. Protein product: CATSRARGQFVTDTQYF.